Each of the 18 T cell receptor beta chains below was sequenced from the same sample in a study of OX40 agonist ivuxolimab in advanced cancers. Some clones are missing from TCRdb's copy, which holds only in-frame ones; the method was immunoSEQ multiplex PCR. Here the sample spans 65,000 to 85,000 clones, 85% to 90% being singletons. Source: CD4+ or CD8+ T cells sorted from blood, taken in a trial of the OX40 agonist ivuxolimab. These receptor sequences come from an adult with an advanced solid tumor such as melanoma, head and neck, liver or kidney cancer.

This chain joins TRBV2 and TRBJ2-5; 12 bases are a match to TRBD2. The germline CDR1 and CDR2 sequences are SNHLY and FYNNEI. With V trimmed by 6 bases and J by 1 base, 6 bases remained unmatched. This CDR3 has 16 residues. The CDR3 region has the DNA TGTGCCAGCAGCGTGACTAGCGGGGGTTTCCAAGAGACCCAGTACTTC. Amino acids: CASSVTSGGFQETQYF.

This clone has only one observation. The genes are TRBV6-5 and TRBJ1-2; D possibly corresponds to TRBD1 (5 bases). V was trimmed by 1 base and J by 4 bases, leaving 7 bases between them. This CDR3 region has 13 residues. Germline V gene sequence: CDR1 MNHEY, CDR2 SVGAGI. The CDR3 DNA follows: TGTGCCAGCAGTTACTTGGGGGGCTATGGCTACACCTTC. This translates into CASSYLGGYGYTF.

This chain uses TRBV18 with TRBJ2-3, with D possibly matching TRBD2 (6 bases). The ends were cut back, 8 bases at V and 2 bases at J, with 14 bases in the middle. Germline V gene lookup returns CDR1 KGHSH and CDR2 LQKENI. The CDR3 runs to 14 residues. The CDR3 here is CASSGRDFTDTQYF. CDR3 bases: TGTGCCAGCAGCGGCCGGGACTTCACAGATACGCAGTATTTT.

The chain joins TRBV19 to TRBJ1-2; D is unresolved. V was pared by 11 bases and J by 3 bases, with 13 bases between. Germline assignment: CDR1 LNHDA and CDR2 SQIVND (reference sequence). The CDR3 totals 12 residues. As DNA, the CDR3 is TGTGCCTCCGAGGGCGCCGACTATGGCTACACCTTC. Amino acids: CASEGADYGYTF.

A few counts support this clone. The chain links TRBV6-5 to TRBJ2-2; the D is unclear. The V gene's germline CDR1 is MNHEY and CDR2 SVGAGI. The CDR3 extends over 16 amino acids. V was clipped by 4 bases and J by 4 bases, with 16 bases between them. The CDR3 DNA is TGTGCCAGCAGTTCTCCGGGCCCCGTAAGCACCGGGGAGCTGTTTTTT. This codes for CASSSPGPVSTGELFF.

The V and J genes are TRBV4-1 and TRBJ1-3; maybe TRBD1 (5 bases). Germline CDR1 and CDR2: MGHRA and YSYEKL. The V end lost 4 bases, the J end lost 4 bases, and 14 bases lay between the germline ends. The CDR3 spans 15 residues. The CDR3 DNA reads as TGCGCCAGCAGCCCGACCGGCAGGGAGGGAAACACCATATATTTT. As protein: CASSPTGREGNTIYF.

The V gene is TRBV7-2, the J gene TRBJ1-2; D not resolved. Trimming stripped 1 base from V and 0 bases from J, with 6 bases between. Per germline, CDR1 SGHTA and CDR2 FQGNSA. This CDR3 has 14 residues. The CDR3 sequence: CASSLEYSNYGYTF. CDR3 DNA sequence: TGTGCCAGCAGCTTAGAGTACTCTAACTATGGCTACACCTTC.

V usage is TRBV7-7 and J usage is TRBJ2-3; D is perhaps TRBD2 (6 bases). In germline, CDR1 is SSHAT, CDR2 FNYEAQ (reference sequence). CDR3 size: 15 residues. Trimming removed 5 bases at V and 1 base at J, with 13 bases between. The CDR3 nucleotides are TGTGCCAGCAGCCCGAACCGCGGGGGCACAGATACGCAGTATTTT. This gives the protein CASSPNRGGTDTQYF.

The genes are TRBV7-2 and TRBJ1-5; 7 bases map to TRBD1. The CDR3 has 13 amino acids. Germline values: CDR1 SGHTA, CDR2 FQGNSA. The trim removed 5 bases at V and 6 bases at J, leaving 4 bases unmatched. CDR3 protein: CASSQGESQPQHF. CDR3 DNA sequence: TGTGCCAGCAGCCAGGGGGAGAGTCAGCCCCAGCATTTT.

The V gene is TRBV6-5, the J gene TRBJ2-3, with 9 positions matching TRBD1. This CDR3 is built from 14 residues. With V trimmed by 6 bases and J by 1 base, 2 bases remained unmatched. Germline values: CDR1 MNHEY, CDR2 SVGAGI. The CDR3 nucleotides read TGTGCCAGCAGCAGACAGGGGGGCACAGATACGCAGTATTTT. It specifies CASSRQGGTDTQYF.

The chain has TRBV6-1 and TRBJ1-1; no reliable D call. The length of the CDR3 is 13 residues. V gave up 7 bases and J gave up 4 bases, with 13 bases separating them. Germline CDR1 MNHNS, CDR2 SASEGT. The CDR3 nucleotides are TGTGCCAGCACCCTGGAGCTCGGCACTGAAGCTTTCTTT. Translated: CASTLELGTEAFF.

The CDR3 region is CASSYSARGTDTQYF. The CDR3 nucleotides read TGTGCCAGCAGTTACTCGGCCAGAGGCACAGATACGCAGTATTTT. The chain couples TRBV6-5 to TRBJ2-3; D is unclear. Germline assignment: CDR1 MNHEY and CDR2 SVGAGI. Trimming took 0 bases from V and 1 from J, leaving 8 bases between them. The CDR3 length is 15 residues.

The chain links TRBV7-9 to TRBJ2-7; the D is unclear. This CDR3 comprises 16 residues. The V gene's germline CDR1 is SEHNR and CDR2 FQNEAQ (reference sequence). V gave up 0 bases and J gave up 4 bases, with 16 bases separating them. CDR3 region: CASSLALGRASYEQYF. CDR3 sequence (DNA): TGTGCCAGCAGCTTAGCCTTGGGCCGGGCCTCGTACGAGCAGTACTTC.

The rearrangement uses TRBV5-6 and TRBJ2-1; D gene uncertain. Germline V lookup: CDR1 SGHDT, CDR2 YYEEEE. The CDR3 covers 12 residues. V lost 3 bases, J lost 8 bases, and 9 bases lay in between. The CDR3: CASSWEEDEQFF. The CDR3 DNA sequence: TGTGCCAGCAGCTGGGAAGAAGATGAGCAGTTCTTC.

The table lists this clone with a few counts. This sequence joins TRBV2 and TRBJ2-7; D uncertain. Germline V CDR1 and CDR2: SNHLY, FYNNEI. Trimming stripped 8 bases from V and 3 bases from J, with 11 bases between. This CDR3 spans 12 amino acids. Here the CDR3 reads CASWKTNYEQYF. CDR3 DNA: TGTGCCAGCTGGAAGACGAACTACGAGCAGTACTTC.

This chain joins TRBV5-4 and TRBJ2-3; TRBD2 is a possible D gene (5 bases). The CDR3 runs to 13 residues. V was trimmed by 4 bases and J by 5 bases, leaving 11 bases between them. Germline loops: CDR1 SGHNT, CDR2 YYREEE (reference sequence). Here the CDR3 reads CASSGGFRDTQYF. The CDR3 DNA sequence: TGTGCCAGCAGCGGCGGGTTTCGAGATACGCAGTATTTT.

The CDR3 nucleotides are TGTGCCAGCAGCTCGTTATCTGGGGCCAACGTCCTGACTTTC. It codes for CASSSLSGANVLTF. The gene calls are TRBV11-2 and TRBJ2-6; no clear D gene. Germline V gene sequence: CDR1 SGHAT, CDR2 FQNNGV. Trimming pared 4 bases from V and 1 base from J, leaving 5 bases between. There are 14 residues in the CDR3. Based on the CDR3 plus reference TRBV11-2 and TRBJ2-6, the full variable domain is EAGVAQSPRYKIIEKRQSVAFWCNPISGHATLYWYQQILGQGPKLLIQFQNNGVVDDSQLPKDRFSAERLKGVDSTLKIQPAKLEDSAVYLCASSSLSGANVLTFGAGSRLTVL.

The rearrangement uses TRBV7-3 and TRBJ2-1; perhaps TRBD2 as D (5 bases). V lost 6 bases and J 5 bases, leaving 11 bases between the germline ends. The CDR3 is 13 residues long. The germline CDR1 and CDR2 sequences are SGHTA and FQGTGA. This CDR3 is CASSPPGNNEQFF. DNA for the CDR3: TGTGCCAGCAGTCCGCCGGGGAACAATGAGCAGTTCTTC.